Sequencing of this T cell receptor beta chain was carried out in a study of cytomegalovirus exposure and HLA in healthy donors. As for this clone: Its antigen remains unidentified.

Findings and caveats of the study: Researchers reported in a later analysis that a missense DCLRE1C variant was tied to TCR beta V- and J-gene trimming. A few CMV-associated chains proved CMV antigen-specific in vitro. With DRB1 most and HLA-C fewest, TCR association rates differed between HLA loci in a later analysis. Association of around 17,000 TCR beta sequences with HLA alleles was found at 0.05 false discovery rate in a later analysis.

Germline lookup yields CDR1 LNHDA and CDR2 SQIVND (reference sequence). Unmatched junction bases numbered 8, after V lost 6 bases and J lost 6 bases. The CDR3 length is 14 residues. The PCR employed 60 Vbeta primers together with 13 Jbeta primers. Sequencing used immunoSEQ multiplex PCR; TCRdb keeps in-frame clones, though not all of them. This table holds more than 95,000 clones, roughly 78% found once. The specimen was PBMCs. This rearrangement joins TRBV19 to TRBJ2-7; TRBD1 matches 10 bases. The clonotype comes from a man aged 30-40 years in good health and CMV-seronegative. The CDR3 sequence is CASRKRDRGSEQYF. The CDR3 coding sequence is TGTGCCAGTAGGAAGAGGGACAGGGGATCCGAGCAGTACTTC.